These T cell receptor beta chains were read from a single sample in a study of OX40 agonist ivuxolimab in advanced cancers. Assay used: immunoSEQ multiplex PCR; TCRdb lists only in-frame clones, some missing. This sample has around 86,000 clones; approximately 94% occur once, and the top ten carry roughly an eighth. The source was CD4+ or CD8+ T cells sorted from blood, collected in a trial of the OX40 agonist ivuxolimab. All receptors derive from an adult with an advanced solid tumor such as melanoma, head and neck, liver or kidney cancer. CDR3s include the opening cysteine and the closing phenylalanine or tryptophan. D genes are given only for firm matches. The size entry is marked missing in some rows and otherwise reads once, few, many or a size class.

j_gene	d_gene	abundance	v_gene	CDR3nt	CDR3aa
TRBJ1-1	NA	once	TRBV6-5	TGTGCCAGCAGGACAACCTACACTGAAGCTTTCTTT	CASRTTYTEAFF
TRBJ2-2	NA	NA	TRBV5-6	TGTGCCAGCAGCGACAGCACCGGGGAGCTGTTTTTT	CASSDSTGELFF
TRBJ2-7	NA	NA	TRBV5-6	TGTGCCAGCAGCCCTTCAGGGGTAGGCGAGCAGTACTTC	CASSPSGVGEQYF
TRBJ1-2	NA	NA	TRBV9	TGTGCCAGCAGCGTAGCTGGGGGGGGTGGCTACACCTTC	CASSVAGGGGYTF
TRBJ2-3	TRBD2	NA	TRBV27	TGTGCCAGCAGGCCAGGACTAGCGGGGGTATTTAGCACAGATACGCAGTATTTT	CASRPGLAGVFSTDTQYF
TRBJ2-7	NA	NA	TRBV6-1	TGTGCCAGCAGTGAAGTGGGGCGAAACTACGAGCAGTACTTC	CASSEVGRNYEQYF
TRBJ2-7	TRBD1	NA	TRBV27	TGTGCCAGCAGTTTATCGTGGACAGGGGACCCCTACGAGCAGTACTTC	CASSLSWTGDPYEQYF
TRBJ2-2	TRBD1	NA	TRBV7-9	TGTGCCAGCAGCCTCGGACAGGGGGCCACCGGGGAGCTGTTTTTT	CASSLGQGATGELFF
TRBJ2-1	NA	once	TRBV21-1	TGTGCCAGCAGCAAAGGGACTAGCGGCGACCACAATGAGCAGTTCTTC	CASSKGTSGDHNEQFF
TRBJ1-2	NA	NA	TRBV27	TGTGCCAGCAGTTTCGGGACTCGGCGGGATGGCTACACCTTC	CASSFGTRRDGYTF
TRBJ2-1	NA	NA	TRBV5-8	TGTGCCAGCAGCATAAACCCCGGGACTGCCGATGAGCAGTTCTTC	CASSINPGTADEQFF
TRBJ1-2	NA	NA	TRBV4-1	TGCGCCAGCAGCCAAGGTCGAGGGGATTATGGCTACACCTTC	CASSQGRGDYGYTF
TRBJ2-3	TRBD2	once	TRBV27	TGTGCCAGCAGTTTATGGCCTAGCGGGGGGTCAGATACGCAGTATTTT	CASSLWPSGGSDTQYF
TRBJ2-7	NA	NA	TRBV5-4	TGTGCCAGCAGCTTGGAGGGACTGACCAATCTCGACGAGCAGTACTTC	CASSLEGLTNLDEQYF
TRBJ2-7	NA	NA	TRBV5-5	TGTGCCAGCAGCTTGTTGGGGGCGTCATCCTACGAGCAGTACTTC	CASSLLGASSYEQYF
TRBJ2-7	NA	NA	TRBV6-5	TGTGCCAGCGGGGTCCCCTCCTACGAGCAGTACTTC	CASGVPSYEQYF
TRBJ1-2	TRBD1	NA	TRBV9	TGTGCCAGCAGCTTAGCCGGGACAGAAGACTATGGCTACACCTTC	CASSLAGTEDYGYTF
TRBJ1-1	NA	NA	TRBV7-8	TGTGCCAGCAGCCCGTCCGGGACTAAACCCACCTACAGGGAGGGGGGTTTCTTT	CASSPSGTKPTYREGGFF
TRBJ1-1	NA	NA	TRBV14	TGTGCCAGCAGCCCTACAGAGCCGAACACTGAAGCTTTCTTT	CASSPTEPNTEAFF
TRBJ2-3	NA	NA	TRBV29-1	TGCAGCGCGTCCCCTTCAAGCCCAGATACGCAGTATTTT	CSASPSSPDTQYF
TRBJ2-2	NA	NA	TRBV28	TGTGCCAGCAGTTCGCCCCTTGTTGGGGTAAACACCGGGGAGCTGTTTTTT	CASSSPLVGVNTGELFF
TRBJ1-2	TRBD1	NA	TRBV7-9	TGTGCCAGCAGCCTCGGGACAGGTCGTCCAAATGGCTACACCTTC	CASSLGTGRPNGYTF
TRBJ1-6	TRBD1	NA	TRBV4-1	TGCGCCAGCAGCCAATGGGACAGGAACTCCTATAATTCACCCCTCCACTTT	CASSQWDRNSYNSPLHF
TRBJ2-1	NA	NA	TRBV27	TGTGCCAGCAGTTCTTCCCCGAACAATGAGCAGTTCTTC	CASSSSPNNEQFF
TRBJ1-1	NA	once	TRBV4-2	TGTGCCAGCAGCCAAGGGGAGGGGATGAACACTGAAGCTTTCTTT	CASSQGEGMNTEAFF
TRBJ2-1	NA	NA	TRBV6-4	TGTGCCAGCAGTGACTCGTCGCGCCGGACCCTAAATGAGCAGTTCTTC	CASSDSSRRTLNEQFF
TRBJ2-5	NA	NA	TRBV10-1	TGCGCCAGCAGTGAGTCTGTGAACGAAGAGACCCAGTACTTC	CASSESVNEETQYF
TRBJ2-7	NA	once	TRBV27	TGTGCCAGCAGTTTAGGAGGGGCCGGGGAGCAGTACTTC	CASSLGGAGEQYF
TRBJ2-2	TRBD1	NA	TRBV4-2	TGTGCCAGCCGGGACAGAACCACGAACACCGGGGAGCTGTTTTTT	CASRDRTTNTGELFF
TRBJ2-3	NA	NA	TRBV15	TGTGCCACCAGGCCGCTAGCTGCAGATACGCAGTATTTT	CATRPLAADTQYF
TRBJ2-2	NA	NA	TRBV19	TGTGCCAGTAGTATAGTACCCGGGGAGCTGTTTTTT	CASSIVPGELFF
TRBJ2-6	NA	NA	TRBV27	TGTGCCAGCAGTCCCGTGGGATCTGGGGCCAACGTCCTGACTTTC	CASSPVGSGANVLTF
TRBJ1-2	NA	NA	TRBV28	TGTGCCTGTTCTTCGAATGGCTACACCTTC	CACSSNGYTF
TRBJ1-1	NA	NA	TRBV7-8	TGTGCCAGCAGCCCGGAGGATAAGTACACTGAAGCTTTCTTT	CASSPEDKYTEAFF
TRBJ2-7	NA	NA	TRBV29-1	TGCAGCGTTGGTCTCACCTACGAGCAGTACTTC	CSVGLTYEQYF
TRBJ2-2	NA	NA	TRBV5-6	TGTGCCAGCAGCTTGTTCTGGGGGGCTCGGACCGGGGAGCTGTTTTTT	CASSLFWGARTGELFF
TRBJ2-1	NA	NA	TRBV11-3	TGTGCCAGCAGCTTAGATCAGGGACTCTCCAATGAGCAGTTCTTC	CASSLDQGLSNEQFF
TRBJ2-1	NA	NA	TRBV4-2	TGTGCCAGCAGCCAAGATGATTTGGGGGGGGGCCCCTACAATGAGCAGTTCTTC	CASSQDDLGGGPYNEQFF
TRBJ1-2	NA	NA	TRBV5-4	TGTGCCAGCAGCCCCAGGTTCATAGCTTTTAACTATGGCTACACCTTC	CASSPRFIAFNYGYTF
TRBJ2-1	NA	NA	TRBV6-1	TGTGCCAGCAGTGAAGACTACCTCCACAATGAGCAGTTCTTC	CASSEDYLHNEQFF
TRBJ2-2	TRBD1	NA	TRBV7-9	TGTGCCAGCAGCCCCCGACAGGGGTGGAACACCGGGGAGCTGTTTTTT	CASSPRQGWNTGELFF
TRBJ1-2	NA	NA	TRBV30	TGTGCCTGGTTAATACCGGATGGCTACACCTTC	CAWLIPDGYTF
TRBJ2-1	TRBD2	NA	TRBV9	TGTGCCAGCAGCGTAGGAGCGGGAGGCAGGGATGAGCAGTTCTTC	CASSVGAGGRDEQFF
TRBJ1-2	NA	NA	TRBV4-3	TGCGCCAGCAGCTCCCACGTCGGTGGCTACACCTTC	CASSSHVGGYTF